The subject of this entry is one T cell receptor (beta chain). As yet, its antigen is unknown. CDR1 and CDR2 (germline): KGHSH, LQKENI. The CDR3 sequence is 13 residues long. Trimming took off 3 bases at V and 7 bases at J, with 10 bases between the two ends. These data belong to a study of regulatory T cells in long-lasting Graves disease. As for the study in general: Freshly diagnosed Graves' patients had used antithyroid drugs for under 3 months.

Notes on the study in general: The TCR repertoire of persistent Graves' patients was less diverse than that of newly diagnosed ones.

To make TCR beta libraries, researchers used iRepertoire HTBI primers and Arm-PCR of CDR3 regions. TCRdb reprocessed the multiplex PCR reads via MiXCR and lists one record per CDR3 protein. The data hold around 470,000 distinct CDR3 sequences, with approximately 14% observed a single time. The time point denotes: newly diagnosed GD, antithyroid drugs for less than 3 months. Extracted PBMC RNA gave rise to the TCR library. The patients included were those that came from an endocrinology department in Xi'an, China. This sample also appeared in a second study, on T cells in Graves' hyperthyroidism and ophthalmopathy.

The V gene is TRBV18, the J gene TRBJ1-5; tentatively, D is TRBD1 (5 bases). The sequences come from peripheral blood mononuclear cells (PBMCs), collected at new diagnosis, from a patient treated with antithyroid drugs. The clonotype was recovered from a woman between 45 and 60 years old with Graves disease. The CDR3 nucleotides read TGTGCCAGCTCACCTGGGGCGGACCAGCCCCAGCATTTT. This gives the protein CASSPGADQPQHF.